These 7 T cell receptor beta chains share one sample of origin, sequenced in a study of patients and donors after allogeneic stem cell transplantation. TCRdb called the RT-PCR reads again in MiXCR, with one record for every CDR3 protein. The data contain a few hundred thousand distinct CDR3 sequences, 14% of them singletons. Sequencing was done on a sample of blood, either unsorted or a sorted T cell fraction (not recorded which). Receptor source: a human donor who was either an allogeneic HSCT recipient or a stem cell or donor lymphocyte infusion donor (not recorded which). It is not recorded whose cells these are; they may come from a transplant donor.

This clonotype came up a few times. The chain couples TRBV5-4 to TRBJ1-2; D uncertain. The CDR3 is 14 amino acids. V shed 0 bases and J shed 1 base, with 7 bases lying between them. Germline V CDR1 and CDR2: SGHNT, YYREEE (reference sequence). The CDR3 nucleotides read TGTGCCAGCAGCTTGGCGGGCATTAACTATGGCTACACCTTC. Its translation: CASSLAGINYGYTF.

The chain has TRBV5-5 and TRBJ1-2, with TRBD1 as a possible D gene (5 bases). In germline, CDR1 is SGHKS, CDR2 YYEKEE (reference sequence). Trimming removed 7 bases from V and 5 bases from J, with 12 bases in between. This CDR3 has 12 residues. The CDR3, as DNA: TGTGCCAGCGGAACAGGCGAATATGGCTACACCTTC. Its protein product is CASGTGEYGYTF. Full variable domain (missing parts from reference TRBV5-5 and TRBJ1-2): DAGVTQSPTHLIKTRGQQVTLRCSPISGHKSVSWYQQVLGQGPQFIFQYYEKEERGRGNFPDRFSARQFPNYSSELNVNALLLGDSALYLCASGTGEYGYTFGSGTRLTVV.

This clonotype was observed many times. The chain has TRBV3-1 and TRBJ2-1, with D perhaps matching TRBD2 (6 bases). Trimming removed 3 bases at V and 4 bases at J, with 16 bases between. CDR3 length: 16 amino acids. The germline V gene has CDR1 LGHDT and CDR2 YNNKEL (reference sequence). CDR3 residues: CASSHSGGRDYNEQFF. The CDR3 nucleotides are TGTGCCAGCAGCCATTCGGGTGGGCGGGATTACAATGAGCAGTTCTTC.

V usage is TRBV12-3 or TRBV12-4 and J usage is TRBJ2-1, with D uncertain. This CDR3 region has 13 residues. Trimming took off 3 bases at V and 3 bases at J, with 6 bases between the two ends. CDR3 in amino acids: CASSFGSYNEQFF. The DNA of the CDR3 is TGTGCCAGCAGTTTCGGCAGCTACAATGAGCAGTTCTTC.

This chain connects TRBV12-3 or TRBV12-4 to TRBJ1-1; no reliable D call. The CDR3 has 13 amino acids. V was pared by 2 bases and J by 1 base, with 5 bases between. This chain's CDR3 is CASSLMRNTEAFF. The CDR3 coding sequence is TGTGCCAGCAGTTTAATGAGGAACACTGAAGCTTTCTTT.

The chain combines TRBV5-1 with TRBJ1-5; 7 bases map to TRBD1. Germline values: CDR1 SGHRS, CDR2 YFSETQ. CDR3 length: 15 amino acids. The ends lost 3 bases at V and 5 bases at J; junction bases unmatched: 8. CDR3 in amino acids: CASSSGGDSDQPQHF. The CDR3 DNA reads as TGCGCCAGCAGCTCAGGAGGGGACAGTGATCAGCCCCAGCATTTT.

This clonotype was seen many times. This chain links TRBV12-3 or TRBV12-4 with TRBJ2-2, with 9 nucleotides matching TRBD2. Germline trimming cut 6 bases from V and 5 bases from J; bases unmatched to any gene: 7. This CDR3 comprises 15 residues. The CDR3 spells CASSPGTSWTGELFF. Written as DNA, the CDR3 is TGTGCCAGCAGCCCGGGGACTAGCTGGACCGGGGAGCTGTTTTTT.